This TCR beta chain derives from a study of T-cell reconstitution after alpha-beta-depleted transplantation in children. Germline V gene sequence: CDR1 SEHNR, CDR2 FQNEAQ (reference sequence). The CDR3 length is 13 residues. The V and J ends lost 2 bases and 1 base respectively, with 6 bases between them. Unique molecular identifiers were used to barcode this TCRbeta library. TCRdb re-derived calls from the PCR reads in MiXCR, one entry per CDR3 protein. Of 330,000 or so distinct CDR3 sequences in the sample, 10% were seen once. The sequenced sample was PBMCs from the stem cell graft donor, obtained from the stem cell graft. The V call is TRBV7-9, the J call TRBJ2-7; no clear D. This TCR was sampled from a human donor who donated a stem cell graft to a child with acute lymphoblastic leukemia. As DNA, the CDR3 is TGTGCCAGCAGCTTACAGGAATCCTACGAGCAGTACTTC. Translation gives CASSLQESYEQYF.